These 17 T cell receptor beta chains originate from one sample sequenced in a study of human T cells and chemical hapten exposure (dated by TCRdb to the early 2020s). The label giving this sample's time point can be read as: pre-sensitization, week 0. The sample's treatment or condition label is to be understood as: therapeutic diphenylcyclopropenone sensitization with weekly scalp DPC. Unfractionated whole blood was collected in Tempus Blood RNA tubes, and total RNA was extracted from that blood. The method behind the library was RACE. Reads for this sample came from a NextSeq 500. In TCRdb, the public reads were trimmed at Q25 with fastp and aligned with MiXCR, with productive beta chains retained. All rows with the same CDR3 protein become a single entry with the most common DNA and genes. A total of about 50,000 distinct CDR3 sequences appear in this sample, roughly a tenth of them only once. The ten largest account for 8.5% to 10% of the sample.

Material: whole blood, obtained in connection with sensitization to the hapten diphenylcyclopropenone (DPC). These receptors were collected from a woman under 40 with alopecia areata. Some clones in this sample may be carry-over from other donors' samples.

The chain couples TRBV12-3 or TRBV12-4 to TRBJ2-1; 9 nucleotides agree with TRBD2. After removal of 6 bases from V and 10 bases from J, the junction contained 13 bases not matched to a gene. CDR3 length equals 15 residues. As DNA, the CDR3 is TGTGCCAGCAGCCTGGGACTAGCCAGTCAGGGCGAGCAGTTCTTC. The encoded protein is CASSLGLASQGEQFF.

This clonotype was recorded at least ten times. This sequence joins TRBV4-2 and TRBJ2-7, with a tentative D call TRBD2 (6 bases). CDR3 length: 14 residues. Germline values: CDR1 LGHNA, CDR2 YNFKEQ. Trimming pared 0 bases from V and 2 bases from J, leaving 8 bases between. This chain's CDR3 is CASSQDRGTYEQYF. CDR3 sequence (DNA): TGTGCCAGCAGCCAAGATCGGGGGACCTACGAGCAGTACTTC.

This clonotype was counted between two and nine times. This rearrangement joins TRBV3-1 to TRBJ1-1; D possibly corresponds to TRBD1 (5 bases). The V and J ends lost 1 base and 3 bases respectively, with 15 bases between them. This CDR3 region has 16 residues. CDR1 LGHDT and CDR2 YNNKEL come from the germline V gene (reference sequence). Written as DNA, the CDR3 is TGTGCCAGCAGCCAAGCGGGGAGGGACCCGGACACTGAAGCTTTCTTT. Translating it yields CASSQAGRDPDTEAFF.

This clonotype was observed many times. This chain connects TRBV6-1 to TRBJ2-5, with 11 bases matching TRBD2. Germline V gives CDR1 MNHNS, CDR2 SASEGT. The CDR3 has 14 amino acids. V gave up 9 bases and J gave up 3 bases; unmatched junction bases: 6. CDR3 nucleotides: TGTGCCAGTTCCCCGGGACTAGCGGAAGAGACCCAGTACTTC. It translates to CASSPGLAEETQYF.

In its sample, this clonotype was seen a few times. The chain joins TRBV27 to TRBJ2-5; no reliable D call. The ends were cut back, 3 bases at V and 2 bases at J, with 7 bases in the middle. The CDR3 consists of 13 residues. The germline CDR1 and CDR2 sequences are MNHEY and SMNVEV (reference sequence). The CDR3 DNA sequence: TGTGCCAGCAGTTTTGGCAAGCAAGAGACCCAGTACTTC. As protein: CASSFGKQETQYF.

This clonotype was observed a handful of times. The gene calls are TRBV12-3 or TRBV12-4 and TRBJ2-3; TRBD2 agrees at 11 bases. The CDR3 is 16 amino acids. The V gene end was trimmed by 5 bases and the J gene end by 5 bases; junction bases not matched to a gene: 9. In DNA, the CDR3 is TGTGCCAGCAGTCTCCATCTAGCGGGGGGACGAGATACGCAGTATTTT. Amino acids: CASSLHLAGGRDTQYF.

This clonotype has ten or more counts. The rearrangement joins TRBV28 to TRBJ1-6, with 7 bases fitting TRBD1. Germline V gene lookup returns CDR1 MDHEN and CDR2 SYDVKM. The V gene end was trimmed by 1 base and the J gene end by 4 bases; junction bases not matched to a gene: 4. This CDR3 spans 16 amino acids. The CDR3 sequence: CASSLLGQQYNSPLHF. The CDR3 DNA follows: TGTGCCAGCAGTTTATTGGGACAGCAGTATAATTCACCCCTCCACTTT.

This chain connects TRBV29-1 to TRBJ1-3; no clear D gene. Trimming took 0 bases from V and 2 from J, leaving 11 bases between them. From germline, CDR1 is SQVTM and CDR2 ANQGSEA. The CDR3 spans 15 residues. The CDR3 is CSVEDPRQTGNTIYF. The CDR3 nucleotides read TGCAGCGTTGAAGATCCGCGGCAGACTGGAAACACCATATATTTT.

This clonotype has only one observation. The rearrangement links TRBV4-1 to TRBJ2-1; 8 bases align to TRBD2. The V gene end was trimmed by 1 base and the J gene end by 7 bases; junction bases not matched to a gene: 15. Germline-derived CDR1 and CDR2 are MGHRA and YSYEKL. The CDR3 totals 18 residues. CDR3 in DNA: TGCGCCAGCAGCCAAGGCCTTCTAGCCGGGGGGGCCGGGAATGAGCAGTTCTTC. It translates to CASSQGLLAGGAGNEQFF.

This chain joins TRBV28 and TRBJ2-1, with 9 bases that match TRBD1. CDR3 length: 15 amino acids. The junction had 7 bases not matched to a gene; V was cut back by 6 bases and J by 4 bases. CDR1 MDHEN and CDR2 SYDVKM come from the germline V gene. DNA for the CDR3: TGTGCCAGCAGGGAAGCCGGGACAGGGTACAATGAGCAGTTCTTC. It specifies CASREAGTGYNEQFF.

This clonotype was counted at least ten times. The rearrangement links TRBV12-3 or TRBV12-4 to TRBJ1-6, with D perhaps TRBD1 (5 bases). The CDR3 extends over 14 amino acids. Trimming took 6 bases from V and 10 from J, leaving 16 bases between them. The CDR3 nucleotides are TGTGCCAGCAGGAGGAGTTCCTCAGGGTCACCCCTCCACTTT. As protein: CASRRSSSGSPLHF.

This clonotype was detected ten times or more. This rearrangement joins TRBV7-2 to TRBJ2-3; possible D gene TRBD2, 6 bases. CDR1 SGHTA and CDR2 FQGNSA come from the germline V gene. Trimming shortened V by 3 bases and J by 1 base, and 11 bases separated the two germline ends. The CDR3 is made up of 15 amino acids. CDR3 sequence: CASSLRRGGTDTQYF. DNA for the CDR3: TGTGCCAGCAGCTTGAGGCGGGGTGGCACAGATACGCAGTATTTT.

This clonotype was recorded a few times. This chain connects TRBV4-3 to TRBJ1-2, with unresolved D. The germline V gene encodes CDR1 LGHNA and CDR2 YSLEER. V lost 0 bases to trimming and J lost 5 bases, with 16 bases between them. This CDR3 is built from 16 residues. CDR3 in amino acids: CASSQDLGGSPYGYTF. CDR3 sequence (DNA): TGCGCCAGCAGCCAAGATCTTGGAGGATCTCCTTATGGCTACACCTTC.

The chain recombines TRBV20-1 with TRBJ2-3, with no clear D. The CDR3 length is 14 residues. Germline CDR1 reads DFQATT; CDR2 reads SNEGSKA (reference sequence). V was cut by 7 bases and J by 5 bases, with 19 bases left in between. CDR3 protein: CSVMTDARLDTQYF. In nucleotides, the CDR3 is TGCAGTGTAATGACGGATGCACGTCTAGATACGCAGTATTTT.

V is TRBV20-1 and J is TRBJ1-6, with TRBD1 identical over 8 bases. The junction had 5 bases not matched to a gene; V was cut back by 3 bases and J by 7 bases. Looked up from germline, CDR1 is DFQATT and CDR2 is SNEGSKA (reference sequence). This CDR3 is built from 14 residues. The CDR3 DNA reads TGCAGTGCTAGGAAGACAGGGGACAATTCACCCCTCCACTTT. Its translation is CSARKTGDNSPLHF.

The V and J genes are TRBV7-2 and TRBJ1-6, with no clear D. CDR3 length equals 14 residues. V gave up 2 bases and J gave up 7 bases, with 9 bases separating them. Germline lookup yields CDR1 SGHTA and CDR2 FQGNSA. CDR3 loop: CASSLLAANSPLHF. CDR3 coding DNA: TGTGCCAGCAGCTTACTGGCAGCGAATTCACCCCTCCACTTT. Looking up the rest from reference TRBV7-2 and TRBJ1-6 gives the full variable domain: GAGVSQSPSNKVTEKGKDVELRCDPISGHTALYWYRQSLGQGLEFLIYFQGNSAPDKSGLPSDRFSAERTGGSVSTLTIQRTQQEDSAVYLCASSLLAANSPLHFGNGTRLTVT.

A few counts support this clonotype. The chain is built from TRBV29-1 and TRBJ1-1; TRBD1 might be the D (5 bases). The CDR3 contains 13 residues. Per germline, CDR1 SQVTM and CDR2 ANQGSEA. V dropped 5 bases and J dropped 4 bases, with 14 bases sitting between them. The CDR3 DNA sequence: TGCAGCGTTTCCGGGACGAGAGTCACTGAAGCTTTCTTT. Its translation: CSVSGTRVTEAFF.